This section outlines one TCR beta chain sequence together with its context. This specimen belongs to a study of blood T cell repertoires in COVID-19. The overall study: Researchers got acute and convalescent COVID-19 samples from the United States, Italy and Spain. The cDNA or gDNA used as material had been derived from T cells, B-cell-depleted T cells, or PBMCs.

In the original analysis: Reference gene primer amplification in the assay estimated nucleated cell counts. Assay used: immunoSEQ multiplex PCR; TCRdb lists only in-frame clones, some missing. V and J calls and clone size come straight from that table; D and trimming were deduced from the DNA. In the table there are 150,000 to 200,000 clones, 85% to 90% of which are singletons. CDR3 length: 14 residues. Germline values: CDR1 SGHTA, CDR2 FQGNSA. With V trimmed by 8 bases and J by 2 bases, 9 bases remained unmatched. The rearrangement uses TRBV7-2 and TRBJ2-7; 7 nucleotides line up with TRBD1. Specimen: peripheral blood. This receptor was identified in a human donor in a cohort sampled during active COVID-19. The CDR3 spells CASCYRQGPYEQYF. CDR3 sequence (DNA): TGTGCCAGCTGCTACCGACAGGGACCCTACGAGCAGTACTTC.